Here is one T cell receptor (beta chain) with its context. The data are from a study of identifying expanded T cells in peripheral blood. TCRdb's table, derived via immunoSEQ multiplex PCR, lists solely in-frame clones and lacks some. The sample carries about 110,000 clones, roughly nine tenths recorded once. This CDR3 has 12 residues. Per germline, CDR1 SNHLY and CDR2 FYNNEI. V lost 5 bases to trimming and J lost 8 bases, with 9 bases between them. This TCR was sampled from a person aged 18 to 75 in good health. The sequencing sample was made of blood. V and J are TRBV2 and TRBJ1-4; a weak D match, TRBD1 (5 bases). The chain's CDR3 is CASSRQWEKLFF. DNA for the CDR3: TGTGCCAGCAGTAGACAGTGGGAAAAACTGTTTTTT. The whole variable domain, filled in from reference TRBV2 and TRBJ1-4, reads EPEVTQTPSHQVTQMGQEVILRCVPISNHLYFYWYRQILGQKVEFLVSFYNNEISEKSEIFDDQFSVERPDGSNFTLKIRSTKLEDSAMYFCASSRQWEKLFFGSGTQLSVL.